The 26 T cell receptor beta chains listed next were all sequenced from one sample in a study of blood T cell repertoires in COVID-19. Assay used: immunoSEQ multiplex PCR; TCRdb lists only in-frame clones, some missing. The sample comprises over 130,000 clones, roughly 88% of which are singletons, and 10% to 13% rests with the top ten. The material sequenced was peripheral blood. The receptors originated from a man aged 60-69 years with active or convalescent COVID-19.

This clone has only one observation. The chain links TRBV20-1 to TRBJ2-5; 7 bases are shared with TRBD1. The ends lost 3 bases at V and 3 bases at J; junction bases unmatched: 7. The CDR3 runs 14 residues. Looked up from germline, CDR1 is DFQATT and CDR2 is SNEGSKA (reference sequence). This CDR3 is CSASKPGQKETQYF. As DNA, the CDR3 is TGCAGTGCTAGTAAGCCGGGACAGAAAGAGACCCAGTACTTC.

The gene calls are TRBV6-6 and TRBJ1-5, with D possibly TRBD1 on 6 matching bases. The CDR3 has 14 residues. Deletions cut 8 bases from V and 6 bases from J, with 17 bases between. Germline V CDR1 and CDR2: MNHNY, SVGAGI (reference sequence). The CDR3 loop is CASGLGGAGQPQHF. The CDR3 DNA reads TGTGCCAGCGGCCTTGGGGGGGCGGGTCAGCCCCAGCATTTT.

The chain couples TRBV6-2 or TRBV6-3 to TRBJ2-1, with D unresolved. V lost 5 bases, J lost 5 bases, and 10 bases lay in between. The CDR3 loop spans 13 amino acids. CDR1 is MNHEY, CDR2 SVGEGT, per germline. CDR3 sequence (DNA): TGTGCCAGCAGTGGCTCAAACCACAATGAGCAGTTCTTC. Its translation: CASSGSNHNEQFF.

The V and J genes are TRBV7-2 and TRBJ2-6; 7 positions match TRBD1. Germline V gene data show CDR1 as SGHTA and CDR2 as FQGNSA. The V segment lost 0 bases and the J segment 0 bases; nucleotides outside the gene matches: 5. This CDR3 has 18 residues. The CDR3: CASSLAGQNPSGANVLTF. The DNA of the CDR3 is TGTGCCAGCAGCTTAGCGGGACAGAACCCCTCTGGGGCCAACGTCCTGACTTTC.

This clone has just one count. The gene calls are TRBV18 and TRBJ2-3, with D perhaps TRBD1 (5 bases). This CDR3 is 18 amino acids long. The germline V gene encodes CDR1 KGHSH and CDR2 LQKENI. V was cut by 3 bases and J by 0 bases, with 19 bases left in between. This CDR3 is CASSPPKGLKISTDTQYF. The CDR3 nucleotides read TGTGCCAGCTCACCGCCGAAGGGGCTAAAAATAAGCACAGATACGCAGTATTTT.

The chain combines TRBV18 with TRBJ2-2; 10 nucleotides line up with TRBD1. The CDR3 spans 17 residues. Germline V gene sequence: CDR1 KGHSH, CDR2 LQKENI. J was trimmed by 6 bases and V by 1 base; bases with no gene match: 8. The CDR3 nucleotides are TGTGCCAGCTCACCACGACCCGGGACAGGGGTTGCCGGGGAGCTGTTTTTT. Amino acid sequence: CASSPRPGTGVAGELFF.

The CDR3 loop reads CASSAYGSPLHF. CDR3 nucleotide sequence: TGTGCCAGCAGTGCTTACGGTTCACCCCTCCACTTT. The genes are TRBV2 and TRBJ1-6; D uncertain. Germline CDR1 and CDR2: SNHLY and FYNNEI. The CDR3 spans 12 residues. The ends were cut back, 4 bases at V and 9 bases at J, with 7 bases in the middle.

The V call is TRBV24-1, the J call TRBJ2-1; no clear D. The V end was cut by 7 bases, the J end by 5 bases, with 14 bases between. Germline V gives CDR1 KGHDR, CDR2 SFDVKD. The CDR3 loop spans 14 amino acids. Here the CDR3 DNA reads TGTGCCACCAGAAATAGTGGTCTAGACAATGAGCAGTTCTTC. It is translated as CATRNSGLDNEQFF.

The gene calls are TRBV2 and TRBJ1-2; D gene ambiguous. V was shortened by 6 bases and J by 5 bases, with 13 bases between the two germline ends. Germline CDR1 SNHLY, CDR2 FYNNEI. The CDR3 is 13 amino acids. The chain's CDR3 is CASRAGDVYGYTF. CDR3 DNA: TGTGCCAGCAGGGCGGGAGACGTTTATGGCTACACCTTC.

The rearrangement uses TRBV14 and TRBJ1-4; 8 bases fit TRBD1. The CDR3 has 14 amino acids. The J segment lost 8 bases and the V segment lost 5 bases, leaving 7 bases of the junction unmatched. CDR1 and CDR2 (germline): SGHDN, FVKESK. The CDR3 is CASSFGQGKEKLFF. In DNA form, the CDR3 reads TGTGCCAGCAGCTTCGGACAGGGAAAGGAAAAACTGTTTTTT.

The CDR3 reads CASSTQGYGYTF. The CDR3 DNA sequence: TGTGCCAGCAGTACTCAGGGCTATGGCTACACCTTC. V gene TRBV28 combines with J gene TRBJ1-2; tentatively, D is TRBD1 (5 bases). The CDR3 extends over 12 amino acids. Trimming shortened V by 5 bases and J by 4 bases, and 8 bases separated the two germline ends. From germline, CDR1 is MDHEN and CDR2 SYDVKM.

CDR3 loop: CASSPAGTTSYNEQFF. In DNA form, the CDR3 reads TGCGCCAGCAGCCCGGCCGGGACTACAAGCTACAATGAGCAGTTCTTC. The chain combines TRBV5-1 with TRBJ2-1; 7 bases agree with TRBD2. Germline V gives CDR1 SGHRS, CDR2 YFSETQ. Trimming removed 4 bases from V and 3 bases from J; junction bases left unmatched: 10. The CDR3 is 16 amino acids.

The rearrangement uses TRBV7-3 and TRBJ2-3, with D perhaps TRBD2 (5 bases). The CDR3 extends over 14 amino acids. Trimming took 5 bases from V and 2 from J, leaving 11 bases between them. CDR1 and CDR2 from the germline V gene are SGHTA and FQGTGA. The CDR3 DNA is TGTGCCAGCAGCCTCATGGAGGACACAGATACGCAGTATTTT. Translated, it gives CASSLMEDTDTQYF.

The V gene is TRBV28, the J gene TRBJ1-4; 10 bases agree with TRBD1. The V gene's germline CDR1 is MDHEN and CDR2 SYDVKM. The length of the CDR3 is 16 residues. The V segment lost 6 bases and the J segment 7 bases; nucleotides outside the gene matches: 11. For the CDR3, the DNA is TGTGCCAGCAGCCCTCTCGGGACAGGGGTTTCTGAAAAACTGTTTTTT. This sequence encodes CASSPLGTGVSEKLFF.

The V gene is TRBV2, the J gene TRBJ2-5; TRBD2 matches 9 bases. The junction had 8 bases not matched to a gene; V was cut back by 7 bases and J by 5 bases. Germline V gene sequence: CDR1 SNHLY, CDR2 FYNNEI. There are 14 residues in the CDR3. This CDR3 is CASIRPSGIETQYF. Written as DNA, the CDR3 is TGTGCCAGCATCCGACCTAGCGGGATCGAGACCCAGTACTTC.

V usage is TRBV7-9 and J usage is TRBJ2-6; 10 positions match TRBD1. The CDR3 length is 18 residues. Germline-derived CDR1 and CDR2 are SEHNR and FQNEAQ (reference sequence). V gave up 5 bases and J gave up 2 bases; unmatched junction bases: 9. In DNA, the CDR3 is TGTGCCAGCAGCGACCCGGGACAGGGGTGGCCTGGGGCCAACGTCCTGACTTTC. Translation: CASSDPGQGWPGANVLTF.

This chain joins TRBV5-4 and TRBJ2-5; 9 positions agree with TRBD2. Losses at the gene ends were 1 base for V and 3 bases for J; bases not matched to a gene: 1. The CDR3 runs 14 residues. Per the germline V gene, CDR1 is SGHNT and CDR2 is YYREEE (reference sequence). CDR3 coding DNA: TGTGCCAGCAGCTTGCCTAGCGGGAAAGAGACCCAGTACTTC. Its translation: CASSLPSGKETQYF.

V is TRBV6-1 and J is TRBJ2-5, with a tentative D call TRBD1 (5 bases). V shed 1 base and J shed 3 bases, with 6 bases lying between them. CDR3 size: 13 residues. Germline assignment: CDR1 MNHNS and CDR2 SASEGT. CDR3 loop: CASSEGQKETQYF. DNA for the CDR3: TGTGCCAGCAGTGAAGGACAGAAAGAGACCCAGTACTTC.

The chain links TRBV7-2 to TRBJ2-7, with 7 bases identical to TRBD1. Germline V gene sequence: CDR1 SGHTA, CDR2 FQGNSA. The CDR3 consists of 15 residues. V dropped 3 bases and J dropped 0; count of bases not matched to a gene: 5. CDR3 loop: CASSLRQGFSYEQYF. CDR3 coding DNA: TGTGCCAGCAGCTTGCGACAGGGCTTCTCCTACGAGCAGTACTTC.

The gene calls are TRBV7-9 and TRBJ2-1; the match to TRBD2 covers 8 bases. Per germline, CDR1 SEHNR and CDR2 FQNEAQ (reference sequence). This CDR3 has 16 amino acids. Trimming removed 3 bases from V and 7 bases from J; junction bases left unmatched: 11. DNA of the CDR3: TGTGCCAGCAGCTTTGTCCCGGGACTAGTCGTTAATGAGCAGTTCTTC. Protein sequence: CASSFVPGLVVNEQFF. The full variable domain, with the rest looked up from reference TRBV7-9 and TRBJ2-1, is DTGVSQNPRHKITKRGQNVTFRCDPISEHNRLYWYRQTLGQGPEFLTYFQNEAQLEKSRLLSDRFSAERPKGSFSTLEIQRTEQGDSAMYLCASSFVPGLVVNEQFFGPGTRLTVL.

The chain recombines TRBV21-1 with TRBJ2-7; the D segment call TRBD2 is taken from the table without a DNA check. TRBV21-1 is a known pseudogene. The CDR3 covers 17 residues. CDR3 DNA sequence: TGTGCCAGCAGCAAATGGGGTGGGACTAGCGGTTACGAGGGGCAGTACTTC. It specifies CASSKWGGTSGYEGQYF.

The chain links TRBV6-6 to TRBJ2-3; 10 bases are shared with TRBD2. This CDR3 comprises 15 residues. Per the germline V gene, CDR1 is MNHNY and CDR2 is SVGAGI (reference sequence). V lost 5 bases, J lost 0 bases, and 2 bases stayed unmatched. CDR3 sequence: CASSQTSGSTDTQYF. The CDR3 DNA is TGTGCCAGCAGTCAGACTAGCGGGAGCACAGATACGCAGTATTTT.

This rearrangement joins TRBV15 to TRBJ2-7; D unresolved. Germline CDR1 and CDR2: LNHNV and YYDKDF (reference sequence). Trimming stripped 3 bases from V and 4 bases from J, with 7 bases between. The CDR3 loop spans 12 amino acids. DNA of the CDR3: TGTGCCACCAGCAGGTCCGGGTACGAGCAGTACTTC. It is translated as CATSRSGYEQYF. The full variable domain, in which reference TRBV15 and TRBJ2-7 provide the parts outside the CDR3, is DAMVIQNPRYQVTQFGKPVTLSCSQTLNHNVMYWYQQKSSQAPKLLFHYYDKDFNNEADTPDNFQSRRPNTSFCFLDIRSPGLGDTAMYLCATSRSGYEQYFGPGTRLTVT.

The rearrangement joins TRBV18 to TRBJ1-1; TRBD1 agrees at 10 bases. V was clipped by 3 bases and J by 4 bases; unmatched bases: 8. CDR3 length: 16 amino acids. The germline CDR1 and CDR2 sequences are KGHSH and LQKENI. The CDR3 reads CASSPRDRGFGTEAFF. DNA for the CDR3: TGTGCCAGCTCACCTCGGGACAGGGGTTTTGGCACTGAAGCTTTCTTT.

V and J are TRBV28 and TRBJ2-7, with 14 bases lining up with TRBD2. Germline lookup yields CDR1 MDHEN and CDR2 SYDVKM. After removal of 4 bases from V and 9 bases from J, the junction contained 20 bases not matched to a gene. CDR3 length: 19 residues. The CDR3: CASSSPGTSGRRTSVGQYF. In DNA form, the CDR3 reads TGTGCCAGCAGTTCCCCCGGGACTAGCGGGAGAAGAACGTCGGTGGGGCAGTACTTC.

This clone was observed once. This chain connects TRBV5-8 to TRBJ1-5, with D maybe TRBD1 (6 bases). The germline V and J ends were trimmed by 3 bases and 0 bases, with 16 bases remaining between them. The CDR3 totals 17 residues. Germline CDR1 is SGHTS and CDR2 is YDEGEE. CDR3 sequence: CASSSQKTGNSNQPQHF. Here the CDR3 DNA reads TGTGCCAGCAGCTCGCAAAAGACAGGAAATAGCAATCAGCCCCAGCATTTT.